This TCR beta chain was captured by sequencing in a study of OX40 agonist ivuxolimab in advanced cancers. About the research overall: A mean age of roughly 66 years, range 23 to 79, was recorded, and 70% to 85% were male.

The CDR3 is 14 amino acids. The germline V and J ends were trimmed by 5 bases and 7 bases, with 18 bases remaining between them. CDR1 SGHAT and CDR2 FQDESV come from the germline V gene (reference sequence). Sequencing used immunoSEQ multiplex PCR; TCRdb keeps in-frame clones, though not all of them. The repertoire consists of more than 45,000 clones, with approximately 88% occurring once and the leading ten covering more than 0.95%. The chain couples TRBV11-1 to TRBJ2-7; no clear D. The sample consisted of CD4+ or CD8+ T cells sorted from blood, taken in a trial of the OX40 agonist ivuxolimab. The receptor was derived from an adult with an advanced solid tumor such as melanoma, head and neck, liver or kidney cancer. The CDR3 DNA is TGTGCCAGCAGCCCCCTGGACGGCGTAGGGGAGCAGTACTTC. It yields the protein CASSPLDGVGEQYF.